A selection of T cell receptor beta chains follows, all from one sample in a study of cytomegalovirus exposure and HLA in healthy donors. Clones were read by immunoSEQ multiplex PCR, and TCRdb kept only the in-frame ones, dropping some. The table shows about 130,000 clones, with around four fifths occurring only once. Sequenced input: PBMCs. The receptors here all came from a man aged 30-40 years in good health. CDR3s leave out the opening cysteine and the closing phenylalanine or tryptophan. D genes are given only for firm matches.

j_call | d_call | v_call | cdr3_aa
TRBJ2-7 | TRBD2 | TRBV27 | ASRLLAGGGEQY
TRBJ1-1 | - | TRBV13 | ASSPTRTVNTEAF
TRBJ2-7 | TRBD2 | TRBV7-9 | ASSRPGGGSYEQY
TRBJ1-2 | - | TRBV5-1 | ASSLAAEIYGYT
TRBJ2-5 | TRBD2 | TRBV28 | ASSSGGHETQY
TRBJ2-5 | - | TRBV13 | ASSLLSGQETQY
TRBJ2-6 | TRBD1 | TRBV11-2 | ASSKTGTGANVLT
TRBJ2-2 | - | TRBV4-3 | ASSPWTEGAGELF
TRBJ2-1 | - | TRBV7-2 | ASDSTGEGEQF
TRBJ2-1 | - | TRBV11-2 | ASSPEGNEQF
TRBJ2-5 | TRBD2 | TRBV30 | AWSFAGTSARETQY
TRBJ2-5 | TRBD2 | TRBV7-9 | ASSSLRLAGQETQY
TRBJ2-7 | TRBD1 | TRBV5-1 | ASSLHGTGAYEQY
TRBJ2-7 | - | TRBV11-3 | ASSSPGFGTYEQY
TRBJ1-4 | - | TRBV6-1 | ASSDSSGTGTEKLF
TRBJ2-7 | - | TRBV30 | AWSATEQY
TRBJ2-7 | - | TRBV7-9 | SSSPPRAYEQY
TRBJ2-7 | TRBD2 | TRBV7-2 | ASSTFPSGYEQY
TRBJ2-1 | TRBD2 | TRBV6-5 | ASGSELAGSNEQF
TRBJ2-5 | - | TRBV7-2 | ASSNSGAYQETQY
TRBJ2-5 | - | TRBV7-9 | SSSLEGEETQY
TRBJ2-6 | - | TRBV15 | ATRGAGANVLT
TRBJ2-1 | - | TRBV5-4 | ASSLEEGSANEQF
TRBJ2-2 | TRBD1 | TRBV4-1 | ASRARDRVTGELF
TRBJ1-1 | TRBD1 | TRBV7-9 | ASQLDRGQVNTEAF
TRBJ1-1 | - | TRBV30 | AWGDIPNTEAF
TRBJ2-1 | TRBD1 | TRBV15 | ATSRTQTGANEQF